This T cell receptor (beta chain) appears in the sequencing data of a study of blood T cell repertoires in COVID-19. Study-wide context: The cDNA or gDNA used as material had been derived from T cells, B-cell-depleted T cells, or PBMCs.

TCRdb's table, derived via immunoSEQ multiplex PCR, lists solely in-frame clones and lacks some. The sample includes 100,000 to 150,000 clones, around 84% of them seen just once. The germline CDR1 and CDR2 sequences are SGHAT and FQNNGV. CDR3 length: 15 amino acids. V trimming: 3 bases; J trimming: 10 bases; junction bases outside the gene matches: 8. The chain joins TRBV11-2 to TRBJ1-6, with TRBD1 identical over 8 bases. The origin of this receptor is a woman of 80 years or more with acute or convalescent COVID-19. Sequencing was done on a sample of peripheral blood. CDR3 in amino acids: CASSFSGTGGSPLHF. The CDR3 DNA sequence: TGTGCCAGCAGCTTCTCCGGGACAGGAGGCTCACCCCTCCACTTT.